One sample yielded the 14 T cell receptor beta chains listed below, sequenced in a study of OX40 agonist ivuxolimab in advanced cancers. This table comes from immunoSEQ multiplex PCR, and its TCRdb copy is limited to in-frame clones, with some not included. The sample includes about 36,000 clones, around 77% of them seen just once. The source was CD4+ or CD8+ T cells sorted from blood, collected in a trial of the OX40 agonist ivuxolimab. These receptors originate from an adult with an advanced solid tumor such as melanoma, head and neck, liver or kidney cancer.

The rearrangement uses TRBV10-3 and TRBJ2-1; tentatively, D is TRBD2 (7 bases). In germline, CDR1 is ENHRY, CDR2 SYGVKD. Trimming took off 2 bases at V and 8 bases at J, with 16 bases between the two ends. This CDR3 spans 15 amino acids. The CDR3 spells CAISEKGGALYEQFF. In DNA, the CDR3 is TGTGCCATCAGTGAGAAGGGGGGGGCACTTTATGAGCAGTTCTTC.

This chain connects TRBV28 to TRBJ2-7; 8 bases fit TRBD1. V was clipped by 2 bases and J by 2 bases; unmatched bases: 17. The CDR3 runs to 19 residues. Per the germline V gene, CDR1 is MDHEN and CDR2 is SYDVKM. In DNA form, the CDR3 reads TGTGCCAGCAGTTTAGAGGGCAGGGGGCACGGGAGACTCGCCTACGAGCAGTACTTC. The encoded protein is CASSLEGRGHGRLAYEQYF.

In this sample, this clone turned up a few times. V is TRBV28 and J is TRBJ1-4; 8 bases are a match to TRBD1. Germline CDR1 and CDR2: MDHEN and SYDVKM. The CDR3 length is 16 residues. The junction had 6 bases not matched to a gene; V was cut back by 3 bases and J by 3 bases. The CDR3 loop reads CASSFLDRGPNEKLFF. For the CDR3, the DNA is TGTGCCAGCAGTTTCCTAGACAGGGGCCCTAATGAAAAACTGTTTTTT.

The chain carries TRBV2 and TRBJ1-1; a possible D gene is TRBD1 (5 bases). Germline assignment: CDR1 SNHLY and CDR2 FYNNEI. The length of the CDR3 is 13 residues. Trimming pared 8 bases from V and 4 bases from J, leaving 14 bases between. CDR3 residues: CASRPPGVTEAFF. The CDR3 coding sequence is TGTGCCAGCCGTCCGCCGGGGGTCACTGAAGCTTTCTTT.

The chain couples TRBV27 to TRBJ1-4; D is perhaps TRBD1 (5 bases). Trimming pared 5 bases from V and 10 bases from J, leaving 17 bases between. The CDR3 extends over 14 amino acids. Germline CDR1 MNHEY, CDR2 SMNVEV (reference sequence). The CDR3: CASSTRDDRGKLFF. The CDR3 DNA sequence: TGTGCCAGCAGTACACGGGACGACCGGGGAAAACTGTTTTTT. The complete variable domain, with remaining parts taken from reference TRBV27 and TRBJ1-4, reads EAQVTQNPRYLITVTGKKLTVTCSQNMNHEYMSWYRQDPGLGLRQIYYSMNVEVTDKGDVPEGYKVSRKEKRNFPLILESPSPNQTSLYFCASSTRDDRGKLFFGSGTQLSVL.

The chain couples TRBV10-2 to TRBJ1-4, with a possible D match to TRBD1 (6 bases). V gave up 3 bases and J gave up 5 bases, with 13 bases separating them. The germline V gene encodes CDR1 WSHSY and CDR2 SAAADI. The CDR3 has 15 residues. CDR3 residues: CASSERGSLNEKLFF. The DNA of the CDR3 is TGCGCCAGCAGTGAAAGGGGGTCTCTAAATGAAAAACTGTTTTTT.

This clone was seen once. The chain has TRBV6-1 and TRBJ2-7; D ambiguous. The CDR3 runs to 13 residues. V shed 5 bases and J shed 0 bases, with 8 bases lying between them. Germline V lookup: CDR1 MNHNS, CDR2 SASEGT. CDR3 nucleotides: TGTGCCAGCAGTATTCATCTCTCCTACGAGCAGTACTTC. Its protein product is CASSIHLSYEQYF.

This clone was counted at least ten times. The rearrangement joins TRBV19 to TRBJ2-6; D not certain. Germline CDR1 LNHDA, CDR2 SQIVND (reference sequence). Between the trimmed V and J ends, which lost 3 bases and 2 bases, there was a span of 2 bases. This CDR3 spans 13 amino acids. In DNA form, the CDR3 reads TGTGCCAGTAGTATCGCTGGGGCCAACGTCCTGACTTTC. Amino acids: CASSIAGANVLTF.

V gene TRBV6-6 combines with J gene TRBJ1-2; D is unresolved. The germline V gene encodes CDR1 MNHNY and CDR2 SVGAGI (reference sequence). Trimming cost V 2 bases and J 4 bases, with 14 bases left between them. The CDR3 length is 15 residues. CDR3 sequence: CASSYNERVGYGYTF. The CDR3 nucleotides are TGTGCCAGCAGTTACAATGAGCGGGTTGGCTATGGCTACACCTTC.

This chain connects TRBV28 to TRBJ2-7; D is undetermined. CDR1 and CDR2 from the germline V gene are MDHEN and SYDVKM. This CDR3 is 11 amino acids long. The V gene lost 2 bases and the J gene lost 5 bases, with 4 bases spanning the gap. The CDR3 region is CASSLAHEQYF. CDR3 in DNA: TGTGCCAGCAGTTTAGCTCACGAGCAGTACTTC.

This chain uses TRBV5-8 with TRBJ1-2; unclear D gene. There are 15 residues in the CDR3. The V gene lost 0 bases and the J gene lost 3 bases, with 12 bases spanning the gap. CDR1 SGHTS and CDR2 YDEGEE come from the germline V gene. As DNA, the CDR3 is TGTGCCAGCAGCTTGGTCTCGGTCGCCCACTATGGCTACACCTTC. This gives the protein CASSLVSVAHYGYTF.

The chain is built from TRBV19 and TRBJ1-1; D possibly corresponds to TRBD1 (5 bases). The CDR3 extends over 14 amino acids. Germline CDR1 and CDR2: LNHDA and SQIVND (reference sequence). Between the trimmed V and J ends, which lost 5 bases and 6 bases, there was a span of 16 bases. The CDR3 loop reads CASSPWWGSPEAFF. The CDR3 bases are TGTGCCAGTAGTCCCTGGTGGGGGTCCCCTGAAGCTTTCTTT.

For the CDR3, the DNA is TGCGCCAGCAGCCAAGATCCTGGAAACACCATATATTTT. Translated: CASSQDPGNTIYF. The chain joins TRBV4-1 to TRBJ1-3; D unresolved. V was trimmed by 0 bases and J by 2 bases, leaving 2 bases between them. The germline V gene encodes CDR1 MGHRA and CDR2 YSYEKL. The CDR3 consists of 13 residues.

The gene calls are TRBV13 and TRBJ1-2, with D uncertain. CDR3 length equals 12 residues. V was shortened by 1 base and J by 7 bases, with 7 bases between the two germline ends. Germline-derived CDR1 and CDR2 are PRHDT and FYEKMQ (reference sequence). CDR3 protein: CASSLVNIGYTF. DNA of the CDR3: TGTGCCAGCAGCTTAGTGAACATTGGCTACACCTTC.